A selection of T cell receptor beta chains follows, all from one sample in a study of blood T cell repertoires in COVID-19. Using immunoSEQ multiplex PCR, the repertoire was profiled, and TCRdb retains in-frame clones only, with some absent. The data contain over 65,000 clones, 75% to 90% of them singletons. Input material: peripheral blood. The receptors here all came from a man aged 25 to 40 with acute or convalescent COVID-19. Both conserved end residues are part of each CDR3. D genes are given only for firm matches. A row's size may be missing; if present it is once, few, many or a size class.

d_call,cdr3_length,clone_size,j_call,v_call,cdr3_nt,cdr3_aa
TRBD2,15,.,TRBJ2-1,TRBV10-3,TGTGCCATCAGTAATGATCCGGGACTAGTTAATGAGCAGTTCTTC,CAISNDPGLVNEQFF
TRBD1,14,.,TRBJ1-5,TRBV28,TGTGCCAGCAGTTTAGGACAGGCGGTACAGCCCCAGCATTTT,CASSLGQAVQPQHF
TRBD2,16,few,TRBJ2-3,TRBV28,TGTGCCAGCAGTCTCGACTCTAGCGGGAGACAAGATACGCAGTATTTT,CASSLDSSGRQDTQYF
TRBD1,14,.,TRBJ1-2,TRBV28,TGTGCCAGCAGGGAAAGGACAGGGAAGCATGGCTACACCTTC,CASRERTGKHGYTF
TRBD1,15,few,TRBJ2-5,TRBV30,TGTGCCTGGAACTCTGCCGGGACAGCCCAAGAGACCCAGTACTTC,CAWNSAGTAQETQYF
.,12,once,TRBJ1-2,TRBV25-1,TGTGCCAGCAGTGAGGGGCGGACCGGCTACACCTTC,CASSEGRTGYTF
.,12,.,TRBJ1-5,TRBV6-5,TGTGCCAGCAGTTCTAGACATCAGCCCCAGCATTTT,CASSSRHQPQHF
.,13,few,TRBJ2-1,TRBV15,TGTGCCACCTCGGGACTCGGCCCCGGTGAGCAGTTCTTC,CATSGLGPGEQFF
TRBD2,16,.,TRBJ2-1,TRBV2,TGTGCCAGCAGTGACATACTAGCGGACCGCTACGCTGAGCAGTTCTTC,CASSDILADRYAEQFF
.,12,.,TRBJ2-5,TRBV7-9,TGTGCCAGCAGCCCAGTTGGAGAGACCCAGTACTTC,CASSPVGETQYF
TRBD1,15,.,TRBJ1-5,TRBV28,TGTGCCAGCAGGGCCGGGACAGGGATTTCGACGCCCCAGCATTTT,CASRAGTGISTPQHF
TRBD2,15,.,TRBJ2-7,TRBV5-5,TGTGCCAGCAGCTTGGTGGCGGGAGGTTTATATGAGCAGTACTTC,CASSLVAGGLYEQYF
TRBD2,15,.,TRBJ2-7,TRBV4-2,TGTGCCAGCAGCCCCCTCAGCGGGAGGGCCCCCGAGCAGTACTTC,CASSPLSGRAPEQYF
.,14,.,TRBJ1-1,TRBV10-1,TGCGCCAGCAGTGAGTCGACAGGCTACACTGAAGCTTTCTTT,CASSESTGYTEAFF
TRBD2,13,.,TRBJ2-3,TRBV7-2,TGTGCCAGCAGCTTGGGGGGGAGCGATACGCAGTATTTT,CASSLGGSDTQYF
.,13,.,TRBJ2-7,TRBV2,TGTGCCAGCTTCAGGGGTCTTACGTACGAGCAGTACTTC,CASFRGLTYEQYF
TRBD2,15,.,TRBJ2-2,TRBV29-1,TGCAGCGTTGTTCGGGCGGGGGGCCGCGGCGGGGAGCTGTTTTTT,CSVVRAGGRGGELFF
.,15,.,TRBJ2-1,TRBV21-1,TGTGCCACGCCACAATCGGGACAGGGTATTGAGGAGCAGTTCTTC,CATPQSGQGIEEQFF
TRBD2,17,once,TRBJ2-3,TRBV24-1,TGTGCCACCAGTGATCCGGCTAGCGGGAGTTTCGCGGATACGCAGTATTTT,CATSDPASGSFADTQYF
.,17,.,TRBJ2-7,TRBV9,TGTGCCAGCAGCGTGGGCCCCGGGGGAGCGGGCTCCTACGAGCAGTACTTC,CASSVGPGGAGSYEQYF
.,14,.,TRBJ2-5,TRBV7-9,TGTGCCAGCAGCTTAGGGGGGGTCCAAGAGACCCAGTACTTC,CASSLGGVQETQYF
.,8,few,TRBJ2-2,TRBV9,TGTGCCAGCCCGAGACTGTTTTTT,CASPRLFF